One and the same sample provided the 10 T cell receptor beta chains below, sequenced in a study of T-cell reconstitution after alpha-beta-depleted transplantation in children. Preparation of the TCRbeta library involved a method that used unique molecular identifiers. MiXCR, run by TCRdb on the PCR reads, gives a single entry per CDR3 protein. The sample has about 460,000 distinct CDR3 sequences, about 11% seen once. The sample was PBMCs, taken before TCRalphabeta/CD19-depleted stem cell transplant. The origin of the receptors is a child under 10 years old with inherited bone marrow failure, due to receive a stem cell transplant.

This clonotype was detected many times. The CDR3 region is CASSYGTSEFSYNEQFF. As DNA, the CDR3 is TGCGCCAGCAGCTACGGGACTAGCGAGTTCTCCTACAATGAGCAGTTCTTC. This chain uses TRBV4-3 with TRBJ2-1, with TRBD2 matching over 10 bases. With 5 bases clipped from V and 0 bases from J, the junction kept 7 bases outside the gene matches. Germline V CDR1 and CDR2: LGHNA, YSLEER. CDR3 length: 17 residues.

The table lists this clonotype with many counts. V and J are TRBV3-1 and TRBJ2-5, with a tentative D call TRBD2 (5 bases). CDR1 and CDR2 (germline): LGHDT, YNNKEL (reference sequence). The CDR3 covers 13 residues. The V and J ends lost 8 bases and 6 bases respectively, with 16 bases between them. The CDR3 is CASAPEGVKTQYF. In DNA form, the CDR3 reads TGTGCCAGCGCCCCCGAGGGAGTGAAGACCCAGTACTTC.

This clonotype was recorded at least ten times. The J gene is TRBJ2-5, the V gene TRBV5-1; no reliable D call. V was trimmed by 0 bases and J by 4 bases, leaving 13 bases between them. The CDR3 has 15 amino acids. Germline V gene sequence: CDR1 SGHRS, CDR2 YFSETQ. CDR3 bases: TGCGCCAGCAGCTTGGATGGAAATGCTGGAGAGACCCAGTACTTC. Its protein is CASSLDGNAGETQYF. Supplemented by reference TRBV5-1 and TRBJ2-5, the full variable domain reads KAGVTQTPRYLIKTRGQQVTLSCSPISGHRSVSWYQQTPGQGLQFLFEYFSETQRNKGNFPGRFSGRQFSNSRSEMNVSTLELGDSALYLCASSLDGNAGETQYFGPGTRLLVL.

This clonotype was picked up many times. The CDR3 spells CSVAAGAGRETQYF. The CDR3 DNA is TGCAGCGTTGCAGCGGGGGCTGGACGAGAGACCCAGTACTTC. The rearrangement links TRBV29-1 to TRBJ2-5; TRBD2 matches 8 bases. This CDR3 region has 14 residues. Germline V gene sequence: CDR1 SQVTM, CDR2 ANQGSEA. Trimming took 4 bases from V and 4 from J; bases not matched to a gene: 8. The variable domain in full, with the rest retrieved from reference TRBV29-1 and TRBJ2-5, is SAVISQKPSRDICQRGTSLTIQCQVDSQVTMMFWYRQQPGQSLTLIATANQGSEATYESGFVIDKFPISRPNLTFSTLTVSNMSPEDSSIYLCSVAAGAGRETQYFGPGTRLLVL.

Concerning this clonotype: At one boundary the junction diverges from the germline segment, which might be a read error. This chain connects TRBV6-2 or TRBV6-3 to TRBJ2-5, with 12 nucleotides matching TRBD2. Germline loops: CDR1 MNHEY, CDR2 SVGEGT. The CDR3 is 16 amino acids. CDR3 in DNA: TGTGCTAGCACAGGACCTAGCGGGAGGGCCACAGAGACCCAGTACTTC. Protein product: CASTGPSGRATETQYF.

This clonotype occurred many times. V usage is TRBV12-3 or TRBV12-4 and J usage is TRBJ2-7; no clear D gene. CDR3 length: 13 amino acids. The V end lost 3 bases, the J end lost 6 bases, and 12 bases lay between the germline ends. Here the CDR3 reads CASSLAVPVEQYF. The CDR3 coding sequence is TGTGCCAGCAGTTTGGCGGTCCCGGTCGAGCAGTACTTC.

This clonotype was counted at least ten times. The chain has TRBV12-3 or TRBV12-4 and TRBJ2-5, with D perhaps matching TRBD1 or TRBD2 (5 bases each). V lost 6 bases and J 4 bases, leaving 18 bases between the germline ends. The CDR3 is 15 amino acids. The CDR3 sequence: CASSLERTQGETQYF. In DNA form, the CDR3 reads TGTGCCAGCAGCTTGGAGCGGACCCAGGGAGAGACCCAGTACTTC.

In its sample, this clonotype was seen a few times. V and J are TRBV11-2 and TRBJ2-5; D gene unclear. Germline V CDR1 and CDR2: SGHAT, FQNNGV. The CDR3 has 14 amino acids. V dropped 2 bases and J dropped 5 bases, with 12 bases sitting between them. Here the CDR3 reads CASSLNLAKETQYF. CDR3 in DNA: TGTGCCAGCAGCTTAAATCTGGCAAAGGAGACCCAGTACTTC.

Ten or more counts support this clonotype. The chain joins TRBV6-2 or TRBV6-3 to TRBJ2-3; D is uncertain. Germline values: CDR1 MNHEY, CDR2 SVGEGT. Trimming took off 6 bases at V and 10 bases at J, with 11 bases between the two ends. CDR3 length equals 11 residues. CDR3: CASSSDLAQYF. The CDR3 DNA sequence: TGTGCCAGCAGCTCGGACCTCGCGCAGTATTTT.

This clonotype was detected ten times or more. The genes are TRBV5-4 and TRBJ2-3, with TRBD2 matching 12 bases. The CDR3 runs to 17 residues. The trim removed 4 bases at V and 4 bases at J, leaving 10 bases unmatched. Germline lookup yields CDR1 SGHNT and CDR2 YYREEE (reference sequence). CDR3 protein: CASSGGLAGGPADTQYF. In nucleotides, the CDR3 is TGTGCCAGCAGCGGGGGCCTAGCGGGAGGGCCGGCAGATACGCAGTATTTT.